The T cell receptor (beta chain) under discussion was sequenced for a study of T cell responses to AZD1222 COVID-19 vaccine. General study results and limits: Just a handful of people given AZD1222 tested seropositive at baseline. The donors showed a predominance of white British ancestry and of females, with possible underestimation of clonal diversity.

Comments on this clone: The antigen is unknown.

The germline V gene has CDR1 PRHDT and CDR2 FYEKMQ (reference sequence). V lost 4 bases, J lost 3 bases, and 8 bases stayed unmatched. The CDR3 is 16 amino acids. Measured with immunoSEQ multiplex PCR; TCRdb has only the in-frame clones, and not every one. The profile shows 15,000 to 20,000 clones, roughly four fifths of them singletons. Second-dose intervals of approximately 4 or approximately 12 weeks were pooled. The clonotype comes from an adult who received the AZD1222 COVID-19 vaccine. The chain employs TRBV13 and TRBJ1-2; 10 bases align to TRBD1. Sample: peripheral blood, taken 28 days after the second AZD1222 dose. CDR3 region: CASSSTGTGVDYGYTF. CDR3 bases: TGTGCCAGCAGCTCCACCGGGACAGGGGTAGACTATGGCTACACCTTC.